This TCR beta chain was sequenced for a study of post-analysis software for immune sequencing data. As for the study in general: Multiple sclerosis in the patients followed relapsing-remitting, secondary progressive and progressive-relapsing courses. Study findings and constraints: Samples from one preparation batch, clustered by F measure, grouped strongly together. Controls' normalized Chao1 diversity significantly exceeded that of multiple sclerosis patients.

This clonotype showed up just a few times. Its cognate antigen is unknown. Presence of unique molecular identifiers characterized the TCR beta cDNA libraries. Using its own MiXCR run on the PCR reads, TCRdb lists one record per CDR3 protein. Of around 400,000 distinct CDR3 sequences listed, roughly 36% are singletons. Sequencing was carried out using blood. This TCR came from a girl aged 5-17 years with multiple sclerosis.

The CDR3 DNA reads TGTGCCACCAGCACGCCGATTTTGACAGATACGCAGTATTTT. This sequence encodes CATSTPILTDTQYF. This chain joins TRBV15 and TRBJ2-3; D is unresolved. Trimming took 4 bases from V and 3 from J, leaving 11 bases between them. CDR3 length: 14 residues. Germline loops: CDR1 LNHNV, CDR2 YYDKDF (reference sequence). Looking up the rest from reference TRBV15 and TRBJ2-3 gives the full variable domain: DAMVIQNPRYQVTQFGKPVTLSCSQTLNHNVMYWYQQKSSQAPKLLFHYYDKDFNNEADTPDNFQSRRPNTSFCFLDIRSPGLGDTAMYLCATSTPILTDTQYFGPGTRLTVL.